The 3 T cell receptor beta chains reported below all come from one sample, sequenced in a study of T cell responses to AZD1222 COVID-19 vaccine. TCRdb keeps only in-frame clones here, not all; method: immunoSEQ multiplex PCR. The sample holds roughly 100,000 clones, roughly 91% seen once. The input for sequencing was peripheral blood, taken on day 0 of AZD1222 vaccination. The source is an adult in good health.

The DNA for the CDR3 is TGCGCCAGCAGCTTGGGTTCTAGTCTTAATGAAAAACTGTTTTTT. Protein product: CASSLGSSLNEKLFF. The V gene is TRBV5-1, the J gene TRBJ1-4; D ambiguous. Per the germline V gene, CDR1 is SGHRS and CDR2 is YFSETQ. The V end was cut by 0 bases, the J end by 4 bases, with 10 bases between. The CDR3 is 15 amino acids.

The J gene is TRBJ2-7, the V gene TRBV30, with 9 bases lining up with TRBD2. The CDR3 loop spans 14 amino acids. The junction had 5 bases not matched to a gene; V was cut back by 4 bases and J by 1 base. The V gene's germline CDR1 is GTSNPN and CDR2 SVGIG (reference sequence). CDR3 sequence: CAWKQAGGSYEQYF. The CDR3 coding sequence is TGTGCCTGGAAGCAAGCGGGGGGTTCCTACGAGCAGTACTTC.

The chain recombines TRBV2 with TRBJ2-3; the match to TRBD2 covers 15 bases. Trimming at V came to 1 base and at J to 5 bases, leaving 4 bases not matched to a gene. The CDR3 length is 17 residues. The germline CDR1 and CDR2 sequences are SNHLY and FYNNEI. The CDR3 here is CASSEGTSGRGQDTQYF. For the CDR3, the DNA is TGTGCCAGCAGTGAAGGGACTAGCGGGAGGGGGCAAGATACGCAGTATTTT.